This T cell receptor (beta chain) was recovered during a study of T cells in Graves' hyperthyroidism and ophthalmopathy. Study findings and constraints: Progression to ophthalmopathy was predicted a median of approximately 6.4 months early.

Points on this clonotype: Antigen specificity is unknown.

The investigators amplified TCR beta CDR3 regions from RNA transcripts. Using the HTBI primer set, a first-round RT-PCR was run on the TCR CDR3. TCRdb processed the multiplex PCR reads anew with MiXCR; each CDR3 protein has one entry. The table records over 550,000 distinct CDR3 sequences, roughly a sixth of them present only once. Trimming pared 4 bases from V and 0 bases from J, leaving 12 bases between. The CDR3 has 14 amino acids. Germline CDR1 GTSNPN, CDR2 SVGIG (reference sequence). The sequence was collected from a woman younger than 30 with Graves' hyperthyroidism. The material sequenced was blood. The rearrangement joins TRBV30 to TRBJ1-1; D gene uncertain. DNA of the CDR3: TGTGCCTGGAACGAGAGACCTTTGAACACTGAAGCTTTCTTT. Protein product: CAWNERPLNTEAFF. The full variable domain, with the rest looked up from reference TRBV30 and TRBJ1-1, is SQTIHQWPATLVQPVGSPLSLECTVEGTSNPNLYWYRQAAGRGLQLLFYSVGIGQISSEVPQNLSASRPQDRQFILSSKKLLLSDSGFYLCAWNERPLNTEAFFGQGTRLTVV.